This TCR beta chain was sequenced in a study of tissue T cells after allogeneic stem cell transplantation. Using immunoSEQ multiplex PCR, the repertoire was profiled, and TCRdb retains in-frame clones only, with some absent. Counted here are 8,000 to 8,500 clones, approximately 45% occurring once; the ten biggest clones make up about 2.2%. Germline V gene sequence: CDR1 KGHPV, CDR2 FQNQEV (reference sequence). V lost 4 bases, J lost 0 bases, and 5 bases lay in between. This CDR3 is 13 amino acids long. In the case of this clone: Its antigen is still unknown. Mouse gene names and germline throughout. Read coverage stops 1 residue before the CDR3 terminus; the germline J gene supplies the remainder.

Time point here: mouse harvest day 7 after allogeneic transplant. Each mouse received 10^7 T-cell-depleted marrow cells plus 10^6 splenic CD5+ T cells by tail vein. Mice had MHC-mismatched B6 into BALB/c GVHD, sampled day 7 or 14. Study results and limitations: Within patients, tissue anatomy strongly shaped TCR repertoire composition. In patients and mice, blood and spleen missed much of tissue repertoire. Shared clones across patients were few; motif clustering revealed tissue-specific shared signatures.

This TCR was sampled from a female BALB/c mouse given C57BL/6 T cells with graft-versus-host disease after an allogeneic hematopoietic cell transplant. V usage is TRBV26 and J usage is TRBJ2-5; unclear D gene. Sequenced sample: skin. CDR3 sequence: CASSPGNQDTQYF. The covered CDR3 bases are TGTGCCAGCAGTCCCGGGAACCAAGACACCCAGTAC.